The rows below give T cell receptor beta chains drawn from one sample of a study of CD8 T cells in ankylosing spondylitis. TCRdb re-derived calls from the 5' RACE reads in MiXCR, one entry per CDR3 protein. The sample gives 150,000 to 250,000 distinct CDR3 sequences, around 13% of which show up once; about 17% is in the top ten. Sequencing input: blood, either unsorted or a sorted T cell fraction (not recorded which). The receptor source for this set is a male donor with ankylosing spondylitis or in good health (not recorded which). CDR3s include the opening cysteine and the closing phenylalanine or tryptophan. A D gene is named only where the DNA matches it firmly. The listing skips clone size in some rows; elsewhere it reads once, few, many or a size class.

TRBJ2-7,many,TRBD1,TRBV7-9,CASSLGTDEQYF,TGTGCCAGCAGCCTCGGGACAGACGAGCAGTACTTC
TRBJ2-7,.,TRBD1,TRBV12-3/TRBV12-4,CASSSTGATYEQYF,TGTGCCAGCAGTTCAACAGGGGCCACCTACGAGCAGTACTTC
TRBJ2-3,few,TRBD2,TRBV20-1,CSAREGGGQYF,TGCAGTGCTAGAGAAGGCGGGGGGCAGTATTTT
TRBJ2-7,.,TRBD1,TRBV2,CASSVPTGAWDYEQYF,TGTGCCAGCAGTGTACCAACAGGGGCCTGGGACTACGAGCAGTACTTC
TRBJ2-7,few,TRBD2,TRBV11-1,CASSSPTSGGTPSYEQYF,TGTGCCAGCAGCTCTCCCACTAGCGGGGGGACCCCCTCCTACGAGCAGTACTTC
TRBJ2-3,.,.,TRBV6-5,CASSYPGTVASTDTQYF,TGTGCCAGCAGTTACCCAGGGACGGTAGCTAGCACAGATACGCAGTATTTT
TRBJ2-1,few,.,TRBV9,CASSVGLQSSYNEQFF,TGTGCCAGCAGCGTAGGTCTCCAGAGCTCCTACAATGAGCAGTTCTTC
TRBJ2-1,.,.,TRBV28,CASSRLGLYEQFF,TGTGCCAGCAGCCGACTAGGGTTATATGAGCAGTTCTTC
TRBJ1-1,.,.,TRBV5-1,CASSLDAGLNTEAFF,TGCGCCAGCAGCTTGGATGCCGGGTTGAACACTGAAGCTTTCTTT
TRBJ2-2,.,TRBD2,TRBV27,CASSPESGSVFTGELFF,TGTGCCAGCAGTCCAGAAAGCGGGAGTGTTTTTACGGGGGAGCTGTTTTTT
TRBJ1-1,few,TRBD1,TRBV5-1,CASSMDRGLPGNTEAFF,TGCGCCAGCAGCATGGACAGGGGGCTCCCTGGGAACACTGAAGCTTTCTTT
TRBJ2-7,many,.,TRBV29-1,CSVLPGHSYEQYF,TGCAGCGTTCTCCCGGGACATTCCTACGAGCAGTACTTC
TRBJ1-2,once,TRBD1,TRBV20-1,CSARGQGGGGYTF,TGCAGTGCTAGAGGACAGGGAGGAGGGGGCTACACCTTC
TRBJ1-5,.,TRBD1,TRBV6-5,CASSYLVPGQARGNQPQHF,TGTGCCAGCAGTTACCTCGTCCCGGGACAGGCCCGAGGGAATCAGCCCCAGCATTTT
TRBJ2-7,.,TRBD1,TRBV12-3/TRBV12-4,CASSSRTGFYYEQYF,TGTGCCAGCAGTTCCCGGACAGGGTTCTACTACGAGCAGTACTTC
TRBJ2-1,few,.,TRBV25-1,CASSDLVLGSGDEQFF,TGTGCCAGCAGTGACCTGGTCTTGGGCAGTGGCGATGAGCAGTTCTTC